The 30 T cell receptor beta chains reported below all come from one sample, sequenced in a study of blood T cell repertoires in COVID-19 (dated by TCRdb to about 2020). The library was generated by the immunoSEQ multiplex PCR assay. The table was pulled from immuneACCESS by TCRdb, which kept in-frame rearrangements only. Such tables lose some clones; where checked, under half of the loss comes from unresolved V genes, and the rest has no known cause. The sample table holds some 95,000 clones, of which about 88% were seen once. More than 1% of the sample is taken by the ten largest. The sample comprised peripheral blood. The receptors shown here come from a man older than 75 with active or convalescent COVID-19.

The chain uses TRBV6-5 and TRBJ1-6; D remains ambiguous. Trimming took off 5 bases at V and 6 bases at J, with 11 bases between the two ends. CDR3 length: 14 residues. Looked up from germline, CDR1 is MNHEY and CDR2 is SVGAGI. Here the CDR3 reads CASSQEMGNSPLHF. CDR3 nucleotide sequence: TGTGCCAGCAGTCAGGAAATGGGTAATTCACCCCTCCACTTT.

The chain employs TRBV28 and TRBJ1-2; D call uncertain. This CDR3 has 13 amino acids. CDR1 is MDHEN and CDR2 is SYDVKM in the germline V gene. Trimming stripped 3 bases from V and 4 bases from J, with 9 bases between. This CDR3 reads CASSLANPYGYTF. For the CDR3, the DNA is TGTGCCAGCAGTTTGGCAAACCCCTATGGCTACACCTTC.

The table lists this clone with a count of one. V gene TRBV15 combines with J gene TRBJ1-4; 8 nucleotides match TRBD1. The CDR3 spans 14 residues. V lost 3 bases and J lost 8; bases outside the gene matches: 5. CDR1 is LNHNV, CDR2 YYDKDF, per germline (reference sequence). CDR3 sequence: CATSRGQVGEKLFF. CDR3 nucleotide sequence: TGTGCCACCAGCAGGGGACAGGTTGGGGAAAAACTGTTTTTT.

The chain employs TRBV7-9 and TRBJ1-1; D not resolved. The CDR3 sequence is 12 residues long. V lost 4 bases and J lost 11, with 14 bases in between. Germline V gene lookup returns CDR1 SEHNR and CDR2 FQNEAQ (reference sequence). Here the CDR3 DNA reads TGTGCCAGCAGCTCCCCCTCAGCGGTCGCTTTCTTT. Protein product: CASSSPSAVAFF.

The count of this clone is one. The rearrangement uses TRBV19 and TRBJ1-5; 7 nucleotides align to TRBD1. The J segment lost 7 bases and the V segment lost 3 bases, leaving 15 bases of the junction unmatched. The germline V gene encodes CDR1 LNHDA and CDR2 SQIVND (reference sequence). The CDR3 spans 17 residues. The CDR3 bases are TGTGCCAGTAGTATCTCGACCGGGACAGCGGTCGCCCAGCCCCAGCATTTT. It encodes CASSISTGTAVAQPQHF.

This clone was detected once. This chain joins TRBV9 and TRBJ2-4; a possible D gene is TRBD1 (7 bases). This CDR3 comprises 16 residues. Trimming cost V 3 bases and J 6 bases, with 19 bases left between them. CDR1 and CDR2 (germline): SGDLS, YYNGEE. The CDR3 protein is CASSGDLTGNRNIQYF. The CDR3 DNA reads as TGTGCCAGCAGCGGGGACTTGACAGGGAATCGAAACATTCAGTACTTC.

The rearrangement links TRBV6-2 or TRBV6-3 to TRBJ2-7; 12 bases line up with TRBD2. The junction had 5 bases not matched to a gene; V was cut back by 5 bases and J by 3 bases. Germline V CDR1 and CDR2: MNHEY, SVGEGT. CDR3 length: 15 residues. In DNA form, the CDR3 reads TGTGCCAGCAGTACGACTAGCGGGAGAGGCTACGAGCAGTACTTC. It translates to CASSTTSGRGYEQYF.

CDR3 residues: CASSGGSSSYEQYF. The CDR3 DNA reads TGCGCCAGCAGCGGAGGTAGCAGCTCCTACGAGCAGTACTTC. The chain has TRBV5-1 and TRBJ2-7; possible D gene TRBD2, 5 bases. CDR1 SGHRS and CDR2 YFSETQ come from the germline V gene. The CDR3 sequence is 14 residues long. V shed 4 bases and J shed 0 bases, with 11 bases lying between them.

This chain links TRBV27 with TRBJ2-6; D remains ambiguous. Germline CDR1 is MNHEY and CDR2 is SMNVEV (reference sequence). The V gene lost 3 bases and the J gene lost 1 base, with 7 bases spanning the gap. The CDR3 contains 15 residues. CDR3: CASSFGPSGANVLTF. CDR3 DNA: TGTGCCAGCAGTTTTGGCCCATCTGGGGCCAACGTCCTGACTTTC.

This clone has just a few counts. V and J are TRBV5-1 and TRBJ2-1; no clear D gene. The ends were cut back, 1 base at V and 6 bases at J, with 11 bases in the middle. In germline, CDR1 is SGHRS, CDR2 YFSETQ. CDR3 size: 14 residues. The CDR3 DNA reads as TGCGCCAGCAGCTTGATGCTGACTCCCAATGAGCAGTTCTTC. It translates to CASSLMLTPNEQFF. Based on the CDR3 plus reference TRBV5-1 and TRBJ2-1, the full variable domain is KAGVTQTPRYLIKTRGQQVTLSCSPISGHRSVSWYQQTPGQGLQFLFEYFSETQRNKGNFPGRFSGRQFSNSRSEMNVSTLELGDSALYLCASSLMLTPNEQFFGPGTRLTVL.

This clone was observed once. The CDR3 region is CASRRRDRGLTEAFF. The CDR3 coding sequence is TGCGCCAGCAGACGACGTGACAGGGGGCTCACTGAAGCTTTCTTT. This sequence joins TRBV23-1 and TRBJ1-1; 10 bases fit TRBD1. TRBV23-1 is placed among ORFs of uncertain function. With V trimmed by 6 bases and J by 4 bases, 8 bases remained unmatched. This CDR3 is 15 amino acids long.

This chain joins TRBV19 and TRBJ2-7; possible D gene TRBD2, 5 bases. The CDR3 spans 17 residues. V lost 5 bases and J lost 4, with 24 bases in between. Germline V gene data show CDR1 as LNHDA and CDR2 as SQIVND (reference sequence). The CDR3 spells CASSPFASAADVYEQYF. The CDR3 DNA reads as TGTGCCAGTAGTCCCTTTGCTTCGGCAGCGGATGTATACGAGCAGTACTTC.

This CDR3 reads CASTRQGAETQYF. The CDR3 coding sequence is TGTGCCAGCACCAGACAGGGGGCGGAGACCCAGTACTTC. This sequence joins TRBV6-6 and TRBJ2-5; 10 bases align to TRBD1. CDR1 is MNHNY and CDR2 is SVGAGI in the germline V gene (reference sequence). J was trimmed by 5 bases and V by 7 bases; bases with no gene match: 4. The CDR3 is 13 residues long.

The chain joins TRBV10-3 to TRBJ1-1; D not resolved. The germline V gene encodes CDR1 ENHRY and CDR2 SYGVKD. This CDR3 has 13 amino acids. V lost 6 bases to trimming and J lost 0 bases, with 8 bases between them. The CDR3 here is CAIRLKLNTEAFF. The DNA of the CDR3 is TGTGCCATCAGGCTAAAGTTGAACACTGAAGCTTTCTTT.

The chain uses TRBV5-1 and TRBJ2-3; perhaps TRBD1 as D (5 bases). V was pared by 4 bases and J by 0 bases, with 15 bases between. The germline V gene encodes CDR1 SGHRS and CDR2 YFSETQ. CDR3 length: 16 amino acids. This chain's CDR3 is CASSIGARRSTDTQYF. CDR3 coding DNA: TGCGCCAGCAGCATTGGGGCGAGAAGAAGCACAGATACGCAGTATTTT.

In this sample, this clone turned up a few times. The CDR3 DNA reads TGTGCCAGCAGCTACGGGAGGCGAACCGGGGAGCTGTTTTTT. Translated: CASSYGRRTGELFF. This chain links TRBV7-2 with TRBJ2-2, with 7 nucleotides matching TRBD2. The trim removed 4 bases at V and 5 bases at J, leaving 4 bases unmatched. This CDR3 contains 14 residues. The germline V gene encodes CDR1 SGHTA and CDR2 FQGNSA. Full variable domain (rest looked up from reference TRBV7-2 and TRBJ2-2): GAGVSQSPSNKVTEKGKDVELRCDPISGHTALYWYRQSLGQGLEFLIYFQGNSAPDKSGLPSDRFSAERTGGSVSTLTIQRTQQEDSAVYLCASSYGRRTGELFFGEGSRLTVL.

The gene calls are TRBV9 and TRBJ2-2; 13 bases are shared with TRBD2. CDR1 and CDR2 from the germline V gene are SGDLS and YYNGEE. The CDR3 runs to 16 residues. Losses at the gene ends were 3 bases for V and 5 bases for J; bases not matched to a gene: 4. The CDR3 bases are TGTGCCAGCAGCGCCCGACTAGCGGGAGGTACCGGGGAGCTGTTTTTT. It specifies CASSARLAGGTGELFF.

This clone was seen more than once but under ten times. The chain couples TRBV3-1 (or the pseudogene TRBV3-2) to TRBJ1-2; 8 nucleotides match TRBD1. V trimming: 0 bases; J trimming: 8 bases; junction bases outside the gene matches: 5. This CDR3 spans 14 amino acids. Germline V gene lookup returns CDR1 LGHDT and CDR2 YNNKEL (reference sequence). CDR3 in DNA: TGTGCCAGCAGCCAAGACTACAGGGGGGGCGGCTACACCTTC. Its translation: CASSQDYRGGGYTF.

V is TRBV5-1 and J is TRBJ2-3, with D perhaps matching TRBD1 (5 bases). Germline assignment: CDR1 SGHRS and CDR2 YFSETQ. Trimming left V 0 bases short and J 5 bases short, with 10 bases between. CDR3 length: 14 residues. This chain's CDR3 is CASSLGPQGDTQYF. The CDR3 nucleotides are TGCGCCAGCAGCTTGGGACCCCAGGGAGATACGCAGTATTTT.

The rearrangement joins TRBV6-5 to TRBJ1-1; D not certain. Germline V CDR1 and CDR2: MNHEY, SVGAGI. V was pared by 7 bases and J by 2 bases, with 14 bases between. The CDR3 contains 14 residues. CDR3 loop: CASTGRETNTEAFF. In nucleotides, the CDR3 is TGTGCCAGCACCGGTAGGGAGACCAACACTGAAGCTTTCTTT.

The rearrangement links TRBV29-1 to TRBJ1-2; TRBD1 matches at 7 bases. The CDR3 is made up of 15 amino acids. CDR1 is SQVTM, CDR2 ANQGSEA, per germline. V lost 0 bases, J lost 4 bases, and 8 bases stayed unmatched. The CDR3 is CSVEDISGTAYGYTF. The CDR3 DNA is TGCAGCGTTGAAGATATCTCCGGGACAGCCTATGGCTACACCTTC.

This clone is medium-sized within its sample. The J gene is TRBJ1-6, the V gene TRBV5-4; 9 positions match TRBD1. CDR1 is SGHNT and CDR2 is YYREEE in the germline V gene (reference sequence). Losses at the gene ends were 3 bases for V and 10 bases for J; bases not matched to a gene: 8. There are 15 residues in the CDR3. For the CDR3, the DNA is TGTGCCAGCAGCTGGACAGGGGTTATTTCCTCACCCCTCCACTTT. Its translation is CASSWTGVISSPLHF.

The chain employs TRBV4-1 and TRBJ2-3; 10 bases line up with TRBD2. CDR1 and CDR2 from the germline V gene are MGHRA and YSYEKL. V gave up 1 base and J gave up 4 bases; unmatched junction bases: 2. The CDR3 extends over 15 amino acids. CDR3 sequence (DNA): TGCGCCAGCAGCCAAGCTAGCGGGAGCTCAGATACGCAGTATTTT. Its translation is CASSQASGSSDTQYF.

This clone was counted only a few times. The genes are TRBV4-1 and TRBJ1-1; no definite D call. The CDR3 contains 13 residues. The ends were cut back, 3 bases at V and 11 bases at J, with 16 bases in the middle. In germline, CDR1 is MGHRA, CDR2 YSYEKL. As DNA, the CDR3 is TGCGCCAGCAGCCAGACCTTCGGGGAATTGGCTTTCTTT. It encodes CASSQTFGELAFF.

The chain combines TRBV27 with TRBJ2-7; 7 nucleotides agree with TRBD2. Trimming at V came to 6 bases and at J to 4 bases, leaving 6 bases not matched to a gene. This CDR3 spans 13 amino acids. Germline V gene data show CDR1 as MNHEY and CDR2 as SMNVEV (reference sequence). The CDR3 DNA reads TGTGCCAGCAGGCAGCCCGGGGGGTACGAGCAGTACTTC. Protein sequence: CASRQPGGYEQYF.

This clone was seen only once. Written as DNA, the CDR3 is TGCGCCAGCAGCCAACAAAGGGAGTGGGCCGAGCAGTACTTC. This encodes CASSQQREWAEQYF. This chain links TRBV4-3 with TRBJ2-7; weak D call: TRBD2 (5 bases). V dropped 2 bases and J dropped 6 bases, with 14 bases sitting between them. The CDR3 spans 14 residues. CDR1 and CDR2 (germline): LGHNA, YSLEER.

This chain links TRBV30 with TRBJ1-6, with 7 bases fitting TRBD1. The germline gives CDR1 GTSNPN, CDR2 SVGIG (reference sequence). The CDR3 consists of 14 residues. The trim removed 1 base at V and 7 bases at J, leaving 4 bases unmatched. In nucleotides, the CDR3 is TGTGCCTGGAGTGCGACAGGGAGCAATTCACCCCTCCACTTT. It translates to CAWSATGSNSPLHF.

This clone was seen a handful of times. V gene TRBV28 combines with J gene TRBJ2-7, with D uncertain. Trimming took 5 bases from V and 6 from J, leaving 8 bases between them. Germline V lookup: CDR1 MDHEN, CDR2 SYDVKM. The CDR3 totals 11 residues. DNA for the CDR3: TGTGCCAGCAGTCTTAGAGTCGAGCAGTACTTC. As protein: CASSLRVEQYF.

The V call is TRBV6-1, the J call TRBJ1-2, with D tentatively TRBD1 (6 bases). The germline V gene has CDR1 MNHNS and CDR2 SASEGT. The CDR3 spans 15 residues. The V end was cut by 2 bases, the J end by 3 bases, with 13 bases between. The CDR3, as DNA: TGTGCCAGCAGTGAACGACGACAGGAGTACTATGGCTACACCTTC. Protein product: CASSERRQEYYGYTF.

The gene calls are TRBV10-3 and TRBJ2-5, with D perhaps TRBD2 (5 bases). V gave up 6 bases and J gave up 2 bases, with 10 bases separating them. Germline CDR1 and CDR2: ENHRY and SYGVKD. The CDR3 length is 13 residues. DNA of the CDR3: TGTGCCATCAGGGCAGCGGAACAAGAGACCCAGTACTTC. Residues: CAIRAAEQETQYF.